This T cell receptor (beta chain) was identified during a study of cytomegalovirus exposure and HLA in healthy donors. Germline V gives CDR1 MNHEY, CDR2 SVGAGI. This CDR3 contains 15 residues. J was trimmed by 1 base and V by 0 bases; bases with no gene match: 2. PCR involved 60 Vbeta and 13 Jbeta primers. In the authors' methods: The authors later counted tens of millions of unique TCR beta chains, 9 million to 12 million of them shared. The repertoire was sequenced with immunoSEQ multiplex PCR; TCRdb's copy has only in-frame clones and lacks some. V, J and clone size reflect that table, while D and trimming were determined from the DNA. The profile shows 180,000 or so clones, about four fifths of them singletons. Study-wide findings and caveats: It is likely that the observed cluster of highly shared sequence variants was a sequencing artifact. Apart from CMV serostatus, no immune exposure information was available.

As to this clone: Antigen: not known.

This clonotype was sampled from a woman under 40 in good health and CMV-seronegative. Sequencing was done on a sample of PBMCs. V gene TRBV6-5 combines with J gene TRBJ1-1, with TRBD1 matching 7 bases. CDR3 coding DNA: TGTGCCAGCAGTTACTCCCACAGGGGGAACACTGAAGCTTTCTTT. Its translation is CASSYSHRGNTEAFF.